This TCR beta chain was sequenced for a study of human T cells and chemical hapten exposure. About the research overall: The sensitizer, 2% DPC, was used on approximately 2 cm by approximately 2 cm of upper inner arm skin.

Study-wide points: A positive correlation with patch test score was shown by PT1 expanded TCR counts.

The time point denotes: pre-sensitization, week 0. Sample treatment: therapeutic diphenylcyclopropenone sensitization with weekly scalp DPC. The study enrolled 18 to 70-year-old alopecia patients suitable for DPC. With regard to this clonotype: The target antigen is unknown.

TCRdb ran MiXCR on the RACE reads and lists one entry per CDR3 protein. This sample has around 110,000 distinct CDR3 sequences, with roughly 12% found just once. The clonotype originates from a woman between 50 and 59 years old with alopecia areata. Some clones in this sample may be carry-over from other donors' samples. Sequenced material: whole blood, taken in connection with sensitization to the hapten diphenylcyclopropenone (DPC).

The CDR3 nucleotides are TGTGCCAGCAGCCAAGAGATGACTCGACGGGGAGAGACCCAGTACTTC. Its protein product is CASSQEMTRRGETQYF. This chain uses TRBV4-2 with TRBJ2-5, with D perhaps TRBD2 (5 bases). This CDR3 is 16 amino acids long. CDR1 is LGHNA and CDR2 is YNFKEQ in the germline V gene. V lost 0 bases, J lost 4 bases, and 15 bases lay in between.